These 20 T cell receptor beta chains originate from one sample sequenced in a study of metastatic and nonmetastatic thyroid tumors. Thyroid surgery had not been preceded by any treatment in any patient. TCRdb recomputed clones from the PCR reads via MiXCR. The sample has about 24,000 clones, around 19% seen once; the top ten hold 2.5% to 3%. Sample: adjacent normal tissue. Source of these receptors: a male donor with papillary thyroid cancer or a benign thyroid nodule (not recorded which). Some clones in this sample may be carry-over from other donors' samples.

This clone was recorded many times. This chain links TRBV30 with TRBJ2-5; 10 bases are a match to TRBD2. Per germline, CDR1 GTSNPN and CDR2 SVGIG (reference sequence). The CDR3 extends over 13 amino acids. The J segment lost 4 bases and the V segment lost 4 bases, leaving 3 bases of the junction unmatched. CDR3 residues: CAWTSGGGETQYF. The CDR3 coding sequence is TGTGCCTGGACTAGCGGGGGAGGAGAGACCCAGTACTTC.

By share of the sample, this clone is medium-sized. V gene TRBV27 combines with J gene TRBJ1-5; D not resolved. This CDR3 contains 12 residues. The ends were cut back, 11 bases at V and 4 bases at J, with 12 bases in the middle. The V gene's germline CDR1 is MNHEY and CDR2 SMNVEV (reference sequence). This CDR3 reads CAAQRVNQPQHF. CDR3 nucleotides: TGTGCCGCACAGAGGGTTAATCAGCCCCAGCATTTT.

The sample holds a few counts of this clone. One junction end disagrees with the germline gene, perhaps due to a read error. This chain joins TRBV28 and TRBJ2-3; 7 nucleotides line up with TRBD2. The CDR3 is made up of 14 amino acids. Per germline, CDR1 MDHEN and CDR2 SYDVKM. The DNA of the CDR3 is TGTGCCAGCCTTCCAGCGGGGTATAAAGATACACAGTATTTT. Amino acid sequence: CASLPAGYKDTQYF.

There are many counts of this clone. The V gene is TRBV14, the J gene TRBJ2-3; tentatively, D is TRBD2 (5 bases). Germline CDR1 and CDR2: SGHDN and FVKESK. The CDR3 runs 15 residues. Between the trimmed V and J ends, which lost 4 bases and 2 bases, there was a span of 13 bases. As DNA, the CDR3 is TGTGCCAGCAGCCCGCCGGGGTCCCTCACAGATACGCAGTATTTT. Amino acid sequence: CASSPPGSLTDTQYF.

The chain is built from TRBV10-1 and TRBJ2-7; D may be TRBD1 or TRBD2 (5 bases each). From germline, CDR1 is WNHNN and CDR2 SYGVQD (reference sequence). Trimming shortened V by 9 bases and J by 4 bases, and 16 bases separated the two germline ends. The CDR3 is 13 amino acids. In DNA, the CDR3 is TGCGCCAGACGGGACGCCGATCCGTACGAGCAGTACGTC. Its translation: CARRDADPYEQYV.

By sample share, this clone is medium-sized. The identical CDR3 is also encoded by other nucleotide sequences in the sample. The gene calls are TRBV6-1 and TRBJ1-2; D may be TRBD1 (5 bases). V gave up 8 bases and J gave up 5 bases, with 15 bases separating them. Germline-derived CDR1 and CDR2 are MNHNS and SASEGT. CDR3 length: 13 residues. Here the CDR3 reads CASSDNLLYGYTF. The CDR3 DNA is TGTGCCAGCTCGGACAACCTGCTATATGGCTACACCTTC.

This clone was counted many times. This chain uses TRBV7-9 with TRBJ1-5, with 7 nucleotides matching TRBD1. Losses at the gene ends were 3 bases for V and 6 bases for J; bases not matched to a gene: 5. The germline V gene encodes CDR1 SEHNR and CDR2 FQNEAQ (reference sequence). This CDR3 contains 14 residues. DNA of the CDR3: TGTGCCAGCAGCTTTGGGGCAGGGGGTCAGCCCCAGCATTTT. As protein: CASSFGAGGQPQHF. The full variable domain, its missing parts supplied by reference TRBV7-9 and TRBJ1-5, is DTGVSQNPRHKITKRGQNVTFRCDPISEHNRLYWYRQTLGQGPEFLTYFQNEAQLEKSRLLSDRFSAERPKGSFSTLEIQRTEQGDSAMYLCASSFGAGGQPQHFGDGTRLSIL.

The rearrangement joins TRBV30 to TRBJ1-1, with TRBD1 matching 7 bases. Germline V CDR1 and CDR2: GTSNPN, SVGIG (reference sequence). The CDR3 has 14 amino acids. Trimming cost V 3 bases and J 14 bases; bases outside gene matches: 18. The CDR3 DNA reads as TGTGCCTGGAGCGCCTGGACAGGCGTAATCGGAGCCTTCTTT. Amino acids: CAWSAWTGVIGAFF.

This clone was seen only a few times. J is TRBJ1-2 and V is TRBV28; TRBD1 matches 11 bases. V gave up 2 bases and J gave up 7 bases; unmatched junction bases: 9. The germline gives CDR1 MDHEN, CDR2 SYDVKM. This CDR3 has 16 amino acids. This chain's CDR3 is CASSLLRTGGRCGYTF. The DNA of the CDR3 is TGTGCCAGCAGTTTACTTAGGACAGGGGGCAGATGTGGCTACACCTTC.

This clone has a count of ten or more. The genes are TRBV19 and TRBJ2-4, with D possibly called TRBD1 or TRBD2 (6 bases each). The germline gives CDR1 LNHDA, CDR2 SQIVND (reference sequence). V lost 1 base to trimming and J lost 1 base, with 17 bases between them. This CDR3 has 18 residues. Here the CDR3 reads CASSIAPGAGEAKNIQYF. The CDR3 DNA follows: TGTGCCAGTAGTATAGCCCCGGGGGCGGGTGAGGCCAAAAACATTCAGTACTTC.

Concerning this clone itself: A junction boundary mismatches the germline segment, possibly from a read error. J is TRBJ1-1 and V is TRBV2, with a tentative D call TRBD1 (5 bases). Germline CDR1 reads SNHLY; CDR2 reads FYNNEI. The CDR3 has 16 residues. CDR3 loop: CASSEARGPMNTGAFF. The CDR3 DNA reads as TGTGCCAGCAGTGAAGCACGGGGACCGATGAACACTGGAGCTTTCTTT.

This clone was seen many times. The chain carries TRBV20-1 and TRBJ2-7; no reliable D call. The length of the CDR3 is 12 residues. From germline, CDR1 is DFQATT and CDR2 SNEGSKA (reference sequence). V lost 0 bases and J lost 4, with 7 bases in between. The CDR3 nucleotides read TGCAGTGCTAGAGATCACGAATACGAGCAGTACTTC. It encodes CSARDHEYEQYF.

This clone has more than one count but fewer than ten. Here the CDR3 DNA reads TGTGCCACCAGCGAGGAACACGGGCCTAATGAAAAACTGTTTTTT. Protein sequence: CATSEEHGPNEKLFF. The gene calls are TRBV15 and TRBJ1-4, with D unclear. CDR1 LNHNV and CDR2 YYDKDF come from the germline V gene (reference sequence). V was pared by 5 bases and J by 3 bases, with 13 bases between. The CDR3 has 15 amino acids.

This clone was detected many times. The chain combines TRBV4-2 with TRBJ2-1; 10 bases are shared with TRBD2. The CDR3 extends over 15 amino acids. The germline V gene has CDR1 LGHNA and CDR2 YNFKEQ. Trimming at V came to 4 bases and at J to 5 bases, leaving 5 bases not matched to a gene. This CDR3 reads CASSLGLAVNNEQFF. Here the CDR3 DNA reads TGTGCCAGCAGCCTAGGACTAGCGGTCAACAATGAGCAGTTCTTC.

For this clone: Compared with germline, one end of the junction differs, possibly owing to a read error. V usage is TRBV2 and J usage is TRBJ2-7; possibly TRBD1 for D (5 bases). Germline V gene lookup returns CDR1 SNHLY and CDR2 FYNNEI. CDR3 length equals 15 residues. DNA of the CDR3: TGTGCCAGCAGTGAAGCGTGTCAGGGAACGTACGAGCCGTACTTC. As protein: CASSEACQGTYEPYF.

The CDR3 loop is CSVDRIGVATQYF. For the CDR3, the DNA is TGCAGCGTTGACCGTATCGGCGTAGCGACCCAGTACTTC. The gene calls are TRBV29-1 and TRBJ2-5; D is unclear. The CDR3 runs to 13 residues. The germline V gene encodes CDR1 SQVTM and CDR2 ANQGSEA. V lost 3 bases and J 7 bases, leaving 15 bases between the germline ends.

This clone is classed as medium-sized (0.01 to 0.1%). The chain combines TRBV2 with TRBJ1-2; no reliable D call. Germline lookup yields CDR1 SNHLY and CDR2 FYNNEI. Trimming cost V 4 bases and J 4 bases, with 7 bases left between them. CDR3 length: 12 amino acids. CDR3 sequence reads: CASSAQTYGYTF. Written as DNA, the CDR3 is TGTGCCAGCAGTGCCCAAACCTATGGCTACACCTTC.

Ten or more counts support this clone. V and J are TRBV7-9 and TRBJ2-3; the match to TRBD1 covers 8 bases. V dropped 6 bases and J dropped 4; count of bases not matched to a gene: 12. CDR1 SEHNR and CDR2 FQNEAQ come from the germline V gene (reference sequence). This CDR3 is 16 amino acids long. The CDR3 nucleotides read TGTGCCAGCAGACCCGGACAGGGAAAAAACGCAGATACGCAGTATTTT. Residues: CASRPGQGKNADTQYF.

The V gene is TRBV11-2, the J gene TRBJ2-3, with a weak D call TRBD2 (6 bases). CDR1 SGHAT and CDR2 FQNNGV come from the germline V gene. The V gene lost 1 base and the J gene lost 2 bases, with 19 bases spanning the gap. The CDR3 totals 18 residues. Here the CDR3 reads CASSLGYNSGDSTDTQYF. The DNA of the CDR3 is TGTGCCAGCAGCTTAGGTTATAATAGCGGAGACTCCACAGATACGCAGTATTTT.

This clone occurred a few times. A junction end diverges from the germline sequence, so it may reflect a read error. The chain joins TRBV7-2 to TRBJ1-5; 9 bases are shared with TRBD1. The CDR3 is 18 amino acids. Looked up from germline, CDR1 is SGHTA and CDR2 is FQGNSA. CDR3 nucleotide sequence: TGTGCCAGCAGCTTATCGGGGGACAGGGCAATGGGCAATCGGCCCCAGCATTTT. Residues: CASSLSGDRAMGNRPQHF.